Given below is one TCR beta chain in context. This sample was included in a study of low-dose radiotherapy and immunotherapy resistance in tumors. Study-wide context: With 1 Gy per fraction every two weeks, Cohort 2 accumulated 13 Gy across 26 weeks.

cDNA synthesis used a TRAV/TRBV-specific primer set for both chains. TCRs underwent 15 to 25 PCR cycles of amplification with a constant-region primer and V-primer adapter. Through in vitro transcription, the mRNA that had been isolated was amplified. A single record per CDR3 protein comes from TCRdb applying MiXCR to the reads. The data contain tens of thousands of distinct CDR3 sequences, 20% to 25% of them singletons. As for time point: before trial treatment. V was cut by 7 bases and J by 2 bases, with 10 bases left in between. Germline V gene data show CDR1 as MNHEY and CDR2 as SVGAGI. CDR3 size: 13 residues.

The sequenced sample was PBMCs, obtained before treatment. The TCR was taken from a male donor with prostate cancer. The chain carries TRBV6-5 and TRBJ2-3; tentatively, D is TRBD1 (6 bases). The CDR3 sequence is CASNGQNTDTQYF. As DNA, the CDR3 is TGTGCCAGCAACGGACAGAACACAGATACGCAGTATTTT.